The 11 T cell receptor beta chains in this list originate from one sample, sequenced in a study of T cell changes during pregnancy in multiple sclerosis. The method was immunoSEQ multiplex PCR; TCRdb's version includes in-frame clones alone and lacks a portion of them. The table records around 56,000 clones, more than 85% of them present only once. The sample here was CD4+ T cells from peripheral blood mononuclear cells, taken in the third trimester of pregnancy. The origin of the receptors is a female donor with multiple sclerosis, enrolled in a pregnancy study.

The chain has TRBV10-3 and TRBJ2-5, with TRBD2 as a possible D gene (6 bases). Looked up from germline, CDR1 is ENHRY and CDR2 is SYGVKD. V lost 8 bases, J lost 5 bases, and 12 bases lay in between. The CDR3 spans 12 residues. The CDR3 spells CAIGGSGETQYF. CDR3 nucleotides: TGTGCCATCGGAGGGTCCGGGGAGACCCAGTACTTC.

The V gene is TRBV19, the J gene TRBJ1-1, with 7 bases identical to TRBD1. The CDR3 runs to 15 residues. Germline V gives CDR1 LNHDA, CDR2 SQIVND (reference sequence). The J segment lost 6 bases and the V segment lost 4 bases, leaving 11 bases of the junction unmatched. CDR3 amino acids: CASSSRQGESSEAFF. The CDR3 nucleotides read TGTGCCAGTAGTAGTAGACAGGGCGAAAGCTCTGAAGCTTTCTTT.

V gene TRBV6-5 combines with J gene TRBJ1-2, with TRBD1 matching over 7 bases. The CDR3 is 13 residues long. Looked up from germline, CDR1 is MNHEY and CDR2 is SVGAGI. The V segment lost 6 bases and the J segment 5 bases; nucleotides outside the gene matches: 6. The CDR3 DNA reads TGTGCCAGCAGGCGGGACAGCTCATATGGCTACACCTTC. It translates to CASRRDSSYGYTF.

The V call is TRBV6-1, the J call TRBJ2-1, with a possible D match to TRBD1 (6 bases). Germline V CDR1 and CDR2: MNHNS, SASEGT. The CDR3 is made up of 14 amino acids. V gave up 2 bases and J gave up 6 bases, with 11 bases separating them. In nucleotides, the CDR3 is TGTGCCAGCAGTGAACGGTCCAGGGGCAATGAGCAGTTCTTC. Translating gives CASSERSRGNEQFF.

The chain couples TRBV28 to TRBJ1-2, with 7 bases identical to TRBD1. Trimming at V came to 4 bases and at J to 8 bases, leaving 10 bases not matched to a gene. Germline values: CDR1 MDHEN, CDR2 SYDVKM. The CDR3 extends over 14 amino acids. DNA of the CDR3: TGTGCCAGCAGTTCCGGAACAGGGGAACCAGGCTACACCTTC. Its translation is CASSSGTGEPGYTF.

The chain recombines TRBV6-6 with TRBJ1-5; D possibly corresponds to TRBD1 (5 bases). V was pared by 6 bases and J by 5 bases, with 14 bases between. The CDR3 runs 14 residues. Germline V CDR1 and CDR2: MNHNY, SVGAGI (reference sequence). CDR3 amino acids: CASRPSGGDQPQHF. CDR3 coding DNA: TGTGCCAGCAGGCCCAGTGGGGGGGATCAGCCCCAGCATTTT.

V gene TRBV10-3 combines with J gene TRBJ1-1; TRBD1 aligns across 7 bases. The CDR3 extends over 11 amino acids. Trimming cost V 4 bases and J 8 bases; bases outside gene matches: 1. The germline gives CDR1 ENHRY, CDR2 SYGVKD. As DNA, the CDR3 is TGTGCCATCAGTGCGGGACAGGAAGCTTTCTTT. This sequence encodes CAISAGQEAFF.

The V gene is TRBV19, the J gene TRBJ1-5, with 7 bases fitting TRBD1. The length of the CDR3 is 16 residues. The ends lost 5 bases at V and 6 bases at J; junction bases unmatched: 13. Germline CDR1 is LNHDA and CDR2 is SQIVND (reference sequence). DNA of the CDR3: TGTGCCAGTAGTGAAAGGACAGGAAGTGGTGGTCAGCCCCAGCATTTT. Its translation is CASSERTGSGGQPQHF.

As DNA, the CDR3 is TGTGCCACATCCCCGGGACTAGCGGGCATCTACGAGCAGTACTTC. This codes for CATSPGLAGIYEQYF. The chain carries TRBV5-8 and TRBJ2-7, with 12 bases aligning to TRBD2. With 9 bases clipped from V and 3 bases from J, the junction kept 10 bases outside the gene matches. CDR3 length: 15 amino acids. Germline values: CDR1 SGHTS, CDR2 YDEGEE.

The CDR3 DNA reads as TGTGCCAGCGTTCTGGGCAGGGGTCTAGAGACCCAGTACTTC. Translated: CASVLGRGLETQYF. The chain joins TRBV2 to TRBJ2-5; possible D gene TRBD1, 6 bases. The CDR3 is 14 residues long. The V end lost 8 bases, the J end lost 4 bases, and 17 bases lay between the germline ends. CDR1 and CDR2 (germline): SNHLY, FYNNEI.

This clone was recorded once. The chain combines TRBV29-1 with TRBJ2-7; TRBD1 matches at 11 bases. This CDR3 contains 12 residues. The junction had 1 base not matched to a gene; V was cut back by 4 bases and J by 5 bases. CDR1 is SQVTM, CDR2 ANQGSEA, per germline. The DNA for the CDR3 is TGCAGCGTTGGGACAGGGGGCGACGAGCAGTACTTC. Translating it yields CSVGTGGDEQYF.